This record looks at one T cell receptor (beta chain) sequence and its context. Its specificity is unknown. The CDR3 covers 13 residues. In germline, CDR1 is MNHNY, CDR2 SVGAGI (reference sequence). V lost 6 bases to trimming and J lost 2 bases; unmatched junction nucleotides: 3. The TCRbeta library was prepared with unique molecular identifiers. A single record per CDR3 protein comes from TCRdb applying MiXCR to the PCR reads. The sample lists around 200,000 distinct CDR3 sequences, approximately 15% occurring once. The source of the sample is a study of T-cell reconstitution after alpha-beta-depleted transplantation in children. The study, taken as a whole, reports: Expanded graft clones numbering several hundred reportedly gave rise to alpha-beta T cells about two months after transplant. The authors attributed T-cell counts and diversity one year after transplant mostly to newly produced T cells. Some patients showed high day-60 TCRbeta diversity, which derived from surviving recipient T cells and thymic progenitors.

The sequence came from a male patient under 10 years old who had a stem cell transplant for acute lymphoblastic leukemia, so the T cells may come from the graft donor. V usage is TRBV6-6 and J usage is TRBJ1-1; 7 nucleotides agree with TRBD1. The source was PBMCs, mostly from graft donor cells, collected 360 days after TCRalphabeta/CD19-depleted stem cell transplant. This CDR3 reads CASSDRANTEAFF. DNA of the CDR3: TGTGCCAGCAGCGACAGGGCAAACACTGAAGCTTTCTTT.